This T cell receptor (beta chain) was retrieved from a study of cytomegalovirus exposure and HLA in healthy donors. Regarding the study as a whole: A later examination showed that TCR association rates differed by HLA locus, with DRB1 most and HLA-C fewest.

CDR3 length equals 19 residues. The V gene end was trimmed by 6 bases and the J gene end by 1 base; junction bases not matched to a gene: 15. Germline-derived CDR1 and CDR2 are SGHNT and YYREEE (reference sequence). As concerns this clone: What it binds is not known.

A multiplex PCR was run with 60 Vbeta primers and 13 Jbeta primers. Profiled with immunoSEQ multiplex PCR; TCRdb holds only in-frame clones, not every one. The table lists 150,000 to 200,000 clones, approximately 90% of them singletons. Sequencing was performed on PBMCs. This clonotype originated in a woman in her twenties or thirties in good health and CMV-seronegative. This sequence joins TRBV5-4 and TRBJ2-3; TRBD2 matches 12 bases. This chain's CDR3 is CASTLRLAGAPGRTDTQYF. In DNA, the CDR3 is TGTGCCAGCACACTAAGACTAGCGGGGGCTCCTGGACGCACAGATACGCAGTATTTT.